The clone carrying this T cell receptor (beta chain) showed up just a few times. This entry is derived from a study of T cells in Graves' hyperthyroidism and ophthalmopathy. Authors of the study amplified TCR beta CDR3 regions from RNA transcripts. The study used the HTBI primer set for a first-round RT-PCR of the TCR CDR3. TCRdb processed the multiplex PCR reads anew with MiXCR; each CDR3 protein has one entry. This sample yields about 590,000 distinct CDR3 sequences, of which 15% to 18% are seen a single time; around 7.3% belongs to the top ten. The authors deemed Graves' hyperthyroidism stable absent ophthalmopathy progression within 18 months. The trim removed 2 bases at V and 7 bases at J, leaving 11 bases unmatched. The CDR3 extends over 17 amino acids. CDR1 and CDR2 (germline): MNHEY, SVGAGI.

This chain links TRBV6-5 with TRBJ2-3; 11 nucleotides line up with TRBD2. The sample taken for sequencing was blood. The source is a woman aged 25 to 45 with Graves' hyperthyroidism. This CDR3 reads CASSYGRLAGRGNTQYF. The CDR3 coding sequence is TGTGCCAGCAGTTACGGGAGACTAGCGGGAAGAGGAAATACGCAGTATTTT.